This T cell receptor (beta chain) stems from a study of cytomegalovirus exposure and HLA in healthy donors. The PCR made use of 60 Vbeta and 13 Jbeta primers. Clones were sequenced by immunoSEQ multiplex PCR, and TCRdb holds only the in-frame ones, with some missing. The table shows 130,000 or so clones, with around 74% occurring only once. CDR3 size: 13 residues. From germline, CDR1 is SNHLY and CDR2 FYNNEI. Trimming cost V 5 bases and J 3 bases, with 8 bases left between them. The gene calls are TRBV2 and TRBJ1-5, with D possibly matching TRBD1 (5 bases). The material sequenced was PBMCs. This receptor was taken from a man aged 35 to 55 in good health and CMV-seropositive. The CDR3 protein is CASSQGTNQPQHF. The CDR3 nucleotides read TGTGCCAGCAGTCAGGGAACCAATCAGCCCCAGCATTTT.